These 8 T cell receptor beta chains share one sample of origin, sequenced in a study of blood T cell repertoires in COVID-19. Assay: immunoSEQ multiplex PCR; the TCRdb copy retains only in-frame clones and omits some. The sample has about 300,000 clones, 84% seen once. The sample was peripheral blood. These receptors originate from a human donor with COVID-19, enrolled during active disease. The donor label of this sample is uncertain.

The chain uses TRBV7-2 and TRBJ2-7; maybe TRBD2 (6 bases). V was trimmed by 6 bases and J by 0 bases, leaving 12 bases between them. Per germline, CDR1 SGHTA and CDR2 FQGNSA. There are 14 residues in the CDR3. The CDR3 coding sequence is TGTGCCAGCAGATACGGGGGAAGCTCCTACGAGCAGTACTTC. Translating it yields CASRYGGSSYEQYF.

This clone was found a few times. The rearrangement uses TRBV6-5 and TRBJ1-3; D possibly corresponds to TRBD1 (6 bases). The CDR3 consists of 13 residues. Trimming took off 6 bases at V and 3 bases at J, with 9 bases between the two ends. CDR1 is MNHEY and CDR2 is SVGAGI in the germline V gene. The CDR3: CASSRTVGNTIYF. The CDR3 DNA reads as TGTGCCAGCAGCAGGACAGTTGGAAACACCATATATTTT.

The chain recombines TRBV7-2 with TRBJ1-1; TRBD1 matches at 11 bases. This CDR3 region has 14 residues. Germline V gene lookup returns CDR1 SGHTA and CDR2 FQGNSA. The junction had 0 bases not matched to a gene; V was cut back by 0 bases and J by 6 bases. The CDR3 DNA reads TGTGCCAGCAGCTTAGCGGACAGGGGGCCTGAAGCTTTCTTT. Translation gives CASSLADRGPEAFF.

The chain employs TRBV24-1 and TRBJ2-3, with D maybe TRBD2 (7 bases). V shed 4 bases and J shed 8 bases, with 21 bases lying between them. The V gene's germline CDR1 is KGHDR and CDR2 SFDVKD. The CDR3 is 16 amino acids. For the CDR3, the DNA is TGTGCCACCAGTGACCAAGGACAGCCCGGGGGGACTACGCAGTATTTT. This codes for CATSDQGQPGGTTQYF.

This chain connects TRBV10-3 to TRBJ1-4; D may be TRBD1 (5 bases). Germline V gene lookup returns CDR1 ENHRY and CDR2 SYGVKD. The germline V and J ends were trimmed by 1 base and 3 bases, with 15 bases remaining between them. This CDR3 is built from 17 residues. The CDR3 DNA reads TGTGCCATCAGTGAGTTGGCAGGGCCCTTGTCTAATGAAAAACTGTTTTTT. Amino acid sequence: CAISELAGPLSNEKLFF.

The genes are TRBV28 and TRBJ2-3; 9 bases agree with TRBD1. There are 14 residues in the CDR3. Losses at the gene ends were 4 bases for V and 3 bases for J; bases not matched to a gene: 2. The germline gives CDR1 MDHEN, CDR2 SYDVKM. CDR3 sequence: CASSWDRATDTQYF. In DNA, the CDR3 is TGTGCCAGCAGTTGGGACAGGGCGACAGATACGCAGTATTTT.

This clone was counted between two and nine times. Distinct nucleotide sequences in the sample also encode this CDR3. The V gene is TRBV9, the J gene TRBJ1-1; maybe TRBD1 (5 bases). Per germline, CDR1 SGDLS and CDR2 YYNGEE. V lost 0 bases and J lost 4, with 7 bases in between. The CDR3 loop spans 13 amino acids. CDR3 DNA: TGTGCCAGCAGCGTAGCTCAGGGCACTGAAGCTTTCTTT. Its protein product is CASSVAQGTEAFF.

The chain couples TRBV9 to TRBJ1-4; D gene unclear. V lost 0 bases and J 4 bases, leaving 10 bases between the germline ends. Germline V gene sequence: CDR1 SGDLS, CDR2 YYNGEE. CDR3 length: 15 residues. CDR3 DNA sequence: TGTGCCAGCAGCGTAGTAAGTGGCGGTAATGAAAAACTGTTTTTT. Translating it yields CASSVVSGGNEKLFF.